This T cell receptor beta chain comes out of a study of cytomegalovirus exposure and HLA in healthy donors. Study background: The early release's HLA-typed donors yielded some 85 million unique TCRs.

Only one count was recorded for this clone. Its antigen is not identified. The germline V gene encodes CDR1 SNHLY and CDR2 FYNNEI. CDR3 length: 13 residues. The trim removed 10 bases at V and 2 bases at J, leaving 2 bases unmatched. The PCR had 60 Vbeta and 13 Jbeta primers. Measured with immunoSEQ multiplex PCR; TCRdb has only the in-frame clones, and not every one. The sample lists under 200,000 clones; roughly 80% were seen once. Findings and caveats of the study: In vitro, three CMV-associated chains proved specific for CMV antigens. In the analysis, some V segments, TRBV6-2 and TRBV6-3 included, were excluded as indistinguishable. Sequence variants that were highly shared formed a cluster that was likely a sequencing artifact.

The receptor's source is a boy aged 2 to 10 in good health and CMV-seronegative. The gene calls are TRBV2 and TRBJ2-1, with 10 bases that match TRBD1. The sequenced sample was PBMCs. For the CDR3, the DNA is TGTGCCACCGGACAGGGGGCCTACAATGAGCAGTTCTTC. This sequence encodes CATGQGAYNEQFF.